The rows below give T cell receptor beta chains drawn from one sample of a study of OX40 agonist ivuxolimab in advanced cancers. Libraries were prepared by immunoSEQ multiplex PCR; TCRdb keeps only in-frame clonotypes and omits some of them. The data contain about 48,000 clones, roughly 83% of them singletons. The sequencing here drew on CD4+ or CD8+ T cells sorted from blood, taken in a trial of the OX40 agonist ivuxolimab. The receptor source for this set is an adult with an advanced solid tumor such as melanoma, head and neck, liver or kidney cancer. Each CDR3 is given with its conserved first and last residue. A D gene is named only where the DNA matches it firmly. Where a row states a size, it is once, few, many or the class of an expanded clone; other rows omit it.

clone size,D gene,J gene,CDR3 length,V gene,CDR3 protein
NA,TRBD1,TRBJ1-2,15,TRBV7-2,CASSSGQGVIRGYTF
NA,TRBD2,TRBJ2-5,16,TRBV7-2,CASSVSLAGSQETQYF
NA,NA,TRBJ2-1,16,TRBV10-3,CAISESRVESYNEQFF
NA,NA,TRBJ2-5,15,TRBV5-1,CASSPGSTDTETQYF
NA,NA,TRBJ2-7,14,TRBV23-1,CASSQSRTPSEQYF
NA,TRBD2,TRBJ2-1,15,TRBV5-1,CASSLALAGGPGQFF
NA,TRBD1,TRBJ1-2,18,TRBV30,CAWSEVGQWTRMNYGYTF
NA,NA,TRBJ1-4,13,TRBV10-3,CAIRSEAGEKLFF
NA,NA,TRBJ2-7,14,TRBV7-8,CASSIMGLDREQYF
NA,NA,TRBJ1-6,14,TRBV9,CASSVGMGNSPLHF
NA,NA,TRBJ1-3,16,TRBV7-6,CASSLYGASSGNTIYF
once,TRBD1,TRBJ2-3,16,TRBV7-9,CASSLGLGQGSDTQYF
NA,TRBD1,TRBJ1-4,15,TRBV6-6,CASSYWTGLDEKLFF
NA,NA,TRBJ2-7,14,TRBV5-1,CASSLDSVSYEQYF